The rows below give T cell receptor beta chains drawn from one sample of a study of cytomegalovirus exposure and HLA in healthy donors. Only in-frame clones appear in the TCRdb table, and some are missing; sequencing was by immunoSEQ multiplex PCR. The sample holds tens of thousands of clones. Sequenced sample: PBMCs. The origin of the receptors is a male donor in good health and CMV-seropositive. The CDR3 runs from the conserved cysteine through the conserved F or W. Fields, in order: J gene, V gene, D gene, CDR3 DNA, CDR3 protein. A D gene is named only where the DNA matches it firmly.

J gene: TRBJ1-1; V gene: TRBV25-1; D gene: -; CDR3 DNA: TGTGCCAGCAGCCCGGGGGTAGACGCTGAAGCTTTCTTT; CDR3 protein: CASSPGVDAEAFF
J gene: TRBJ2-7; V gene: TRBV6-1; D gene: -; CDR3 DNA: TGTGCCAGCCGAGGGGGCGCGGGGGGCTACGAGCAGTACTTC; CDR3 protein: CASRGGAGGYEQYF
J gene: TRBJ2-5; V gene: TRBV11-3; D gene: -; CDR3 DNA: TGTGCCAGCAGCTTAGGTCTAGGAGAGACCCAGTACTTC; CDR3 protein: CASSLGLGETQYF
J gene: TRBJ2-5; V gene: TRBV30; D gene: TRBD2; CDR3 DNA: TGTGCCTGGAGTGCCCTAGCGGGAGAGACCCAGTACTTC; CDR3 protein: CAWSALAGETQYF
J gene: TRBJ2-7; V gene: TRBV5-4; D gene: -; CDR3 DNA: TGTGCCAGCAGCTTGAAGTCCGGGTACGAGCAGTACTTC; CDR3 protein: CASSLKSGYEQYF
J gene: TRBJ2-5; V gene: TRBV4-1; D gene: -; CDR3 DNA: TGCGCCAGCAGCCAAGATCCAGGGGTACGGGTGGAGACCCAGTACTTC; CDR3 protein: CASSQDPGVRVETQYF
J gene: TRBJ1-2; V gene: TRBV5-5; D gene: -; CDR3 DNA: TGTGCCAGCAGCGTTGGATATCGACAGGCTTATGGCTACACCTTC; CDR3 protein: CASSVGYRQAYGYTF
J gene: TRBJ2-7; V gene: TRBV29-1; D gene: -; CDR3 DNA: TGCAGCGTTGAAGGTTCCACAGGGGGGGACTACGAGCAGTACTTC; CDR3 protein: CSVEGSTGGDYEQYF
J gene: TRBJ2-7; V gene: TRBV5-1; D gene: -; CDR3 DNA: TGCGCCAGCAGCTTGCGGTCAATAAGCTCCTACGAGCAGTACTTC; CDR3 protein: CASSLRSISSYEQYF
J gene: TRBJ1-2; V gene: TRBV30; D gene: -; CDR3 DNA: TGTGCCTGGTCTGGGCAAGGCTATGGCTACACCTTC; CDR3 protein: CAWSGQGYGYTF
J gene: TRBJ2-3; V gene: TRBV5-1; D gene: -; CDR3 DNA: TGCGCCAGCAGCTTCTACACAGATACGCAGTATTTT; CDR3 protein: CASSFYTDTQYF
J gene: TRBJ2-4; V gene: TRBV30; D gene: TRBD2; CDR3 DNA: TGTGCCTGGAGTGTACGGGGGGGGTCGAACATTCAGTACTTC; CDR3 protein: CAWSVRGGSNIQYF
J gene: TRBJ2-7; V gene: TRBV6-4; D gene: TRBD1; CDR3 DNA: TGTGCCAGCAGTGAAGGACAGGCAAGCTCCTACGAGCAGTACTTC; CDR3 protein: CASSEGQASSYEQYF
J gene: TRBJ1-2; V gene: TRBV5-4; D gene: -; CDR3 DNA: TGTGCCAGCAGCTTGGAGTCCCCAGGATATGGCTACACCTTC; CDR3 protein: CASSLESPGYGYTF
J gene: TRBJ2-7; V gene: TRBV10-1; D gene: -; CDR3 DNA: TGCGCCATAGAGGGGGAGGAGCAGTACTTC; CDR3 protein: CAIEGEEQYF
J gene: TRBJ1-5; V gene: TRBV28; D gene: -; CDR3 DNA: TGTGCCAGCAGTTTCTTGCGAGAGGGTAATAGCAATCAGCCCCAGCATTTT; CDR3 protein: CASSFLREGNSNQPQHF
J gene: TRBJ1-2; V gene: TRBV10-3; D gene: TRBD1; CDR3 DNA: TGTGCCATCAGTGAAGGAGGGGGCCGGGTGAACTATGGCTACACCTTC; CDR3 protein: CAISEGGGRVNYGYTF
J gene: TRBJ2-2; V gene: TRBV7-8; D gene: TRBD1; CDR3 DNA: TGTGCCAGCAGCCGGTCGGACAGGGGGGCCGGGGAGCTGTTTTTT; CDR3 protein: CASSRSDRGAGELFF
J gene: TRBJ2-7; V gene: TRBV7-8; D gene: -; CDR3 DNA: TGTGCCACTTCTGCAGACAGAACCTACGAGCAGTACTTC; CDR3 protein: CATSADRTYEQYF
J gene: TRBJ2-3; V gene: TRBV19; D gene: -; CDR3 DNA: TGTGCCAGCGAGGCGGGGAACACAGATACGCAGTATTTT; CDR3 protein: CASEAGNTDTQYF
J gene: TRBJ1-4; V gene: TRBV28; D gene: -; CDR3 DNA: TGTGCCAGCAGTTTTATGGGCCAGGGTAGGAATGAAAAACTGTTTTTT; CDR3 protein: CASSFMGQGRNEKLFF
J gene: TRBJ2-2; V gene: TRBV29-1; D gene: TRBD1; CDR3 DNA: TGCAGCGTCCGGGACAGGGAGGACACCGGGGAGCTGTTTTTT; CDR3 protein: CSVRDREDTGELFF